The entry below gives a single T cell receptor beta chain sequence along with its context. Its antigen is still unknown. The data derive from a study of OX40 agonist ivuxolimab in advanced cancers. Overall study context: Dose-escalation patients suffered from hepatocellular carcinoma, melanoma, renal cell or head and neck cancer. Subjects had a mean age of about 65 years, with a range of about 20 to 85; roughly 80% were male.

The CDR3 is 16 residues long. Germline CDR1 is LNHNV and CDR2 is YYDKDF (reference sequence). V lost 5 bases and J lost 11, with 27 bases in between. Produced via immunoSEQ multiplex PCR; TCRdb's table is partial and in-frame only. Here the sample spans roughly 50,000 clones, around 92% being singletons. Study results and limitations: More expanded clones were found, on average, in CD8+ than in CD4+ T cells. In the 0.1-3.0 mg/kg groups, partial responders showed among the lowest expansion.

The clonotype comes from an adult with an advanced solid tumor such as melanoma, head and neck, liver or kidney cancer. Sample: CD4+ or CD8+ T cells sorted from blood, taken in a trial of the OX40 agonist ivuxolimab. The genes are TRBV15 and TRBJ1-2, with D possibly TRBD1 on 6 matching bases. CDR3: CATSPRSAGEPRWYTF. The CDR3 DNA sequence: TGTGCCACCAGCCCTAGGTCGGCAGGGGAGCCTCGGTGGTACACCTTC.